The entry below gives a single TCR beta chain sequence along with its context. The antigen it binds to is not known. No base-level quality is on record; no much larger clone is a single base apart. Measured from the cysteine to the phenylalanine, the CDR3 is 14 residues long. Solely the CDR3 DNA is kept, with 42 bases framed from the first base. Per the germline V gene (reference sequence), LNHDA is the CDR1 and SQIVND is the CDR2. Here V drops 6 bases and J drops 5 bases, and the junction holds 6 bases not matched to any gene. Library prep was done by the immunoSEQ multiplex PCR assay. The authors' pipeline ran thus. During preprocessing, nonproductive sequences were discarded, as were any CDR3s that did not begin with C, did not end with F or W, or were shorter than 7 amino acids. The MANAFEST web app was used to call antigen-specific clonotypes on the basis of expansion compared with the reference and with other culture wells. A clone was considered positive if significant expansion relative to the reference culture was observed in 2 of 3 replicate wells at an FDR below 0.05. To be called positive, a clone also had to show significant expansion compared with every other tandem well and an odds ratio greater than 5. Pairwise Levenshtein distance, computed with the stringdist R package after three terminal residues were trimmed from each end, was used as the measure of CDR3 homology. TCRdb stores this immuneACCESS table with in-frame sequences only. Part of the clones is absent; in the studies checked, under half of the shortfall reflects unresolved V genes, and no reason is known for the rest. V and J calls and clone size are given by that table; D and trimming were obtained from the DNA. The sample table shows around 25,000 clones, and about 80% are seen once. The ten largest clonotypes hold over 10% of the sample.

This sample is drawn from a study of CD4 T cells in relation to SARS-CoV-2 and coronaviruses (dated by TCRdb to the early 2020s). Background on the whole study: The ViraFEST assay cultured PBMCs with antigen for about eleven days, then sequenced TCR beta CDR3s to find antigen-specific clonal expansions. The negative reference condition was either a culture with an HIV-1 Nef peptide pool or a culture with no peptide. Patient-derived lymphoblastoid cell lines were used to map the HLA restriction of shared crossreactive spike epitopes. Memory CD4+ T cell crossreactivity between SARS-CoV-2 and common cold coronavirus spike proteins was assessed at the TCR clonotype level in the study. Samples from three pre-COVID donors and the naive versus memory experiments were sequenced with the Adaptive Biotechnologies TCR-sequencing kit; other data were Illumina-based. For other donors in the study, expansion assays were sequenced with a different, Illumina-based TCR-beta assay. What the research found in general, with its limitations: Crossreactive clones showed significantly weaker SARS-CoV-2-driven expansion than monoreactive clones, consistent with antigenic imprinting. The study was constrained by small numbers of patients and of tested TCRs. No donor contributed both pre-pandemic and post-infection samples, which limited tracing the source of pre-existing responses. About 65% of donors had memory CD4+ clonotypes that crossrecognized SARS-CoV-2 and at least one common cold coronavirus spike. Since the crossreactivity analysis centred on spike protein, crossreactivity against other viral proteins was not assessed.

CD4+ T cells from unexposed donors were collected before the COVID-19 pandemic (2011-2018). The EasySep CD4+ T cell isolation kit was used to isolate CD4+ T cells once the cultures had run for roughly 11 days. As far as cell numbers permitted, CD4+ T cells from unexposed donors were tested for reactivity against SARS-CoV-2 S and N as well as four spike pools from common cold coronaviruses. Each well held 1.5 million to 2.5 million PBMCs cultured in IMDM containing around 4.9% human AB serum and around 10 IU/ml IL-2. Half of the culture medium was replaced with fresh IL-2-containing medium on days 3 and 7. In general, triplicate replicate wells were used for every peptide culture condition. The leukapheresis product used for the unexposed donors was purchased from a commercial source. Ficoll-Paque PLUS gradient centrifugation was used to isolate PBMCs from either whole blood or leukapheresis product. PBMCs were either cryopreserved at -140°C or used fresh in the expansion assay. The QIAamp Micro DNA Kit was used to extract genomic DNA from the CD4+ T cells.

The sequenced material came from CD4+ T cells from PBMCs, cultured in vitro. The sequence links TRBV19 to TRBJ2-2, and TRBD2 aligns with 7 junction nucleotides. The TCR sequence derives from a human donor in good health. The nucleotides read TGTGCCAGTAGAACGCGGGAGAAAACCGGGGAGCTGTTTTTT. This sequence encodes CASRTREKTGELFF.